This T cell receptor beta chain was retrieved from a study of T cell repertoires in cytomegalovirus infection (dated by TCRdb to about 2019). Looking at the study overall: Donor HLA type was relevant to the analysis, because carriage of CMV infection together with the matching HLA type was indicated by public TCR beta signatures.

This clonotype was detected a few times. Its antigen target is currently unknown. No base quality values were provided; no much bigger clone lies one nucleotide off. The run used an Illumina HiSeq 1500. TCRdb trimmed the raw reads at Q25, called clones with MiXCR and kept productive beta chains. Each entry is one CDR3 protein sequence, shown with its most common DNA and genes. The sample table records about 680,000 distinct CDR3 sequences; roughly 26% of these occur just once. 6.5% to 10% of the sample is taken by the ten largest. Overall study outcomes, separate from this receptor: In both this cohort and an independent roughly 330-donor cohort, the cumulative frequency of public TCR beta family members distinguished carriers of CMV infection plus the relevant HLA type. In the ex vivo response, HLA-C-restricted CMV-specific TCR beta clonotypes were dominant, and in two of eight donors the single most frequent clonotype came from this HLA-C-restricted group.

What was sequenced was CD8+ T cells from PBMCs. The clonotype was recovered from a human donor in good health (CMV status not recorded). Some clones in this sample may be carry-over from other donors' samples.

The CDR3 sequence is CASSIETGTGTGNTIYF. The nucleotide sequence is TGTGCCAGTAGTATCGAGACCGGGACAGGGACCGGAAACACCATATATTTT. Here the chain combines TRBV19 and TRBJ1-3; 9 of the junction bases match TRBD1. Here V drops 3 bases and J drops 4 bases, and the junction holds 10 bases not matched to any gene. Reading from cysteine to phenylalanine, the CDR3 counts 17 amino acids. Only the CDR3 DNA is retained, 51 bases long and in frame from the first base. The germline V gene (reference sequence) provides CDR1 LNHDA and CDR2 SQIVND.